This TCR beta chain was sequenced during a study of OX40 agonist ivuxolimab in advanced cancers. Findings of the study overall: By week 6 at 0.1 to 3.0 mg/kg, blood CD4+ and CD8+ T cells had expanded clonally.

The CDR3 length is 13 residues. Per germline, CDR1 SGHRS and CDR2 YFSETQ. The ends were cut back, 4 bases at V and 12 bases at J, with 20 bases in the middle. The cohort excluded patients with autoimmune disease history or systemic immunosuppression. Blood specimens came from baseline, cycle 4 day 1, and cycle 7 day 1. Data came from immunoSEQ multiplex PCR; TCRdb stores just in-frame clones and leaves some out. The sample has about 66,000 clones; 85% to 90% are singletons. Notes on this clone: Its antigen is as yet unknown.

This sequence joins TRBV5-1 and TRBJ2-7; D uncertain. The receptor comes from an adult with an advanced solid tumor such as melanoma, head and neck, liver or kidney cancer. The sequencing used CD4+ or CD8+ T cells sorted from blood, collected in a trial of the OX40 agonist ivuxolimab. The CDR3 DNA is TGCGCCAGCAGCAAAGGGCGTGGGCCGCAGCGGTACTTC. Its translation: CASSKGRGPQRYF.